This paragraph covers one T cell receptor beta chain sequence. This clonotype was counted between two and nine times. Its antigen specificity is not known. Base quality data are lacking; no much larger clone is found one base away. Instrument used: Illumina MiSeq. Multiplex PCR with BIOMED2 TRB-A/B primer pools was used to amplify TRB rearrangements. Illumina-compatible adapters and 7-nucleotide sample barcodes were attached to the amplicons in two consecutive PCRs. All library PCRs used Phusion HS II polymerase. Amplicons were purified from gel with the NucleoSpin Gel and PCR Clean-up kit, quantified on Qubit, and pooled at roughly 4 nM. Amplicon pool quality was checked on an Agilent 2100 Bioanalyzer before Illumina next-generation sequencing. On the study's bioinformatics: TRB rearrangements were annotated with MiXCR 3.0.8 using the default MiXCR reference library. Sequences with fewer than 2 reads and non-productive reads were filtered out, and every unique CDR3 nucleotide sequence was treated as a single clone. Clonality, diversity, richness and V-J gene usage were computed in R 3.5.1. GLIPH2 was used to cluster TCRs based on CDR3 similarity, and OLGA was used to calculate the generation probabilities. GLIPH2 clusters were kept only when the clusters contained at least four unique TCR clonotypes present in at least three individuals. TCRdb itself trimmed the public reads at Q25 with fastp, ran MiXCR and retained productive beta chains. Each CDR3 protein gets just one entry, which takes the most common genes and DNA from the rows behind it. The V and J calls come from TCRdb's annotation, not from the publication. Here the sample has approximately 17,000 distinct CDR3 sequences; under 30% occur a single time. The ten largest clonotypes hold 4.5% of the sample.

TRB repertoires were amplified using about 250-500 ng of genomic DNA isolated from blood. Including the terminal cysteine and phenylalanine, the CDR3 comprises 11 residues. The entry retains the CDR3 DNA only, 33 bases that are in frame from base 1. V is cut by 6 bases and J by 8 bases, and the space between the germline ends is 5 bases. Per the germline V gene, MNHNS is the CDR1 and SASEGT is the CDR2. The data derive from a study of T and B cells in COVID-19 patients (TCRdb year 2020). Concerning the study at large: Using TRB and IGH repertoire sequencing of peripheral blood, the study characterized adaptive immunity in COVID-19 patients who had active infection or had recovered. The recovered cohort included around 19 patients who contributed about 21 samples, and most of those patients had mild to moderate COVID-19 that was managed on an outpatient basis. An age-matched reference group of 39 healthy donors negative for COVID-19 antibodies was used as the comparison for repertoire analyses. Patients in the recovered cohort had a median age of around 34 years, compared with around 63 years for patients in the active-infection cohort. Two patients were in both the active and recovered cohorts because samples existed from active disease and from after recovery. As many as 9 follow-up blood samples were collected from each patient, and in some individuals these samples spanned different disease stages. The repository of TCR and BCR sequences included 60 to 75 time points from about 35 patients, and more than 7 million TCR sequences were analysed. In the active-infection cohort, about 65% of the 20 patients were critically ill and required mechanical ventilation or ECMO. Comorbidities linked to unfavorable COVID-19 outcome were present in about 90% of the 20 patients in the active-infection cohort.

What the work shows at the level of the full study, not this receptor alone: Specific T cell subsets (CD4+/Treg/CD8+) and sorted SARS-CoV-2-responsive or tetramer+ T cells had not yet been sequenced, and the corresponding sequencing experiments were ongoing. TRB repertoires were found to be highly clonal in active COVID-19, whereas diversity and richness at recovery were found to rise above healthy donor levels. Strongly skewed TRBV/TRBJ gene usage was reported in patients with COVID-19. Prospective validation of the reported TCR clusters was stated to be required before clinical use. The cohort was judged too small for assessing how HLA contributes to COVID-19 susceptibility or severity. A total of some 2,000 exclusive TCR clusters, including a few dozen low-pGen clusters, were found in the recovered cohort. Few blood samples were available from mildly ill patients while symptoms were present, and early samples from severe cases were likewise scarce.

The V and J segments used are TRBV6-1 and TRBJ1-6; the D gene lacks a confident call. Sequencing was performed on blood. This receptor was taken from a human donor who had recovered from COVID-19. The CDR3 region has the sequence CASSAYSPLHF. The DNA sequence follows: TGTGCCAGCAGCGCTTATTCACCCCTCCACTTT.